What follows are 8 T cell receptor beta chains derived from one specimen sequenced in a study of molecular identifiers for immune sequencing clone quantification. TCRdb reanalysed the PCR reads using MiXCR and keeps one entry per CDR3 protein. The profile shows 490,000 or so distinct CDR3 sequences, about a fifth of them singletons. Sequencing was performed on naive CD8+ T cells from blood, with Jurkat cell RNA spiked in. Subset noted: FACS-sorted CD8+CD4-CCR7+CD45RA+ naive T cells. The receptor set was obtained from a human donor in good health. Some libraries in this study had Jurkat cell RNA spiked in.

The chain uses TRBV19 and TRBJ2-2, with a weak D call TRBD1 (5 bases). CDR3 size: 15 residues. The germline V gene has CDR1 LNHDA and CDR2 SQIVND (reference sequence). V lost 3 bases to trimming and J lost 4 bases, with 12 bases between them. CDR3 DNA: TGTGCCAGTAGTATTGACAGAAAAGGCACCGGGGAGCTGTTTTTT. Amino acids: CASSIDRKGTGELFF. The full variable domain, with the rest looked up from reference TRBV19 and TRBJ2-2, is DGGITQSPKYLFRKEGQNVTLSCEQNLNHDAMYWYRQDPGQGLRLIYYSQIVNDFQKGDIAEGYSVSREKKESFPLTVTSAQKNPTAFYLCASSIDRKGTGELFFGEGSRLTVL.

The V gene is TRBV28, the J gene TRBJ1-5; D remains unclear. Looked up from germline, CDR1 is MDHEN and CDR2 is SYDVKM. CDR3 size: 15 residues. V was clipped by 3 bases and J by 0 bases, with 9 bases between them. The CDR3: CASSFRTDSNQPQHF. CDR3 nucleotide sequence: TGTGCCAGCAGTTTCAGGACGGATAGCAATCAGCCCCAGCATTTT. Full variable domain (outside the CDR3, taken from reference TRBV28 and TRBJ1-5): DVKVTQSSRYLVKRTGEKVFLECVQDMDHENMFWYRQDPGLGLRLIYFSYDVKMKEKGDIPEGYSVSREKKERFSLILESASTNQTSMYLCASSFRTDSNQPQHFGDGTRLSIL.

This clonotype was picked up one time. A much larger clone differs by one base, so this may be a read error. The chain combines TRBV9 with TRBJ2-2; the D is unclear. CDR1 is SGDLS, CDR2 YYNGEE, per germline. The CDR3 length is 14 residues. Between the trimmed V and J ends, which lost 4 bases and 3 bases, there was a span of 10 bases. Here the CDR3 DNA reads TGTGCCAGCAGCTTCCGACTGGACACCGGGGAGCTGTTTTTT. Translated: CASSFRLDTGELFF.

This clonotype appeared many times. V is TRBV25-1 and J is TRBJ2-5; no clear D. V was pared by 8 bases and J by 5 bases, with 21 bases between. The CDR3 has 15 amino acids. CDR1 is MGHDK, CDR2 SYGVNS, per germline. CDR3 coding DNA: TGTGCCAGCCCTGACGGCTCCCAAGCGTGTGAGACCCAGTACTTC. Protein: CASPDGSQACETQYF.

This clonotype was counted ten times or more. This chain connects TRBV7-2 to TRBJ2-3, with D possibly being TRBD2 (7 bases). The CDR3 spans 15 residues. Trimming shortened V by 5 bases and J by 4 bases, and 16 bases separated the two germline ends. Germline loops: CDR1 SGHTA, CDR2 FQGNSA. The chain's CDR3 is CASSVKGGGADTQYF. The DNA for the CDR3 is TGTGCCAGCAGCGTCAAAGGGGGGGGGGCAGATACGCAGTATTTT. Using reference TRBV7-2 and TRBJ2-3 for the parts outside the CDR3, the full variable domain is GAGVSQSPSNKVTEKGKDVELRCDPISGHTALYWYRQSLGQGLEFLIYFQGNSAPDKSGLPSDRFSAERTGGSVSTLTIQRTQQEDSAVYLCASSVKGGGADTQYFGPGTRLTVL.

With regard to this clonotype: A much larger clonotype is one base distant, so this may be a read error. The chain has TRBV4-3 and TRBJ2-7, with a weak D call TRBD1 (6 bases). The CDR3 covers 15 residues. CDR1 LGHNA and CDR2 YSLEER come from the germline V gene. The CDR3: CAGSQGARGSYEQYF. The CDR3 coding sequence is TGCGCCGGCAGCCAAGGCGCCAGGGGTTCCTACGAGCAGTACTTC.

The chain employs TRBV20-1 and TRBJ2-7; 9 nucleotides line up with TRBD2. This CDR3 is built from 15 residues. Germline V gene lookup returns CDR1 DFQATT and CDR2 SNEGSKA (reference sequence). The V and J ends lost 5 bases and 5 bases, in that order; junction bases with no gene match: 13. CDR3 nucleotide sequence: TGCAGTGCTCCCCCTCCGGGACTAGCAGAGGACGAGCAGTACTTC. It is translated as CSAPPPGLAEDEQYF.

This clonotype was detected ten times or more. V and J are TRBV6-5 and TRBJ2-3; D remains unclear. CDR3 length: 12 amino acids. The germline gives CDR1 MNHEY, CDR2 SVGAGI. Between the trimmed V and J ends, which lost 7 bases and 0 bases, there was a span of 5 bases. The CDR3 is CASKDSTDTQYF. DNA for the CDR3: TGTGCCAGCAAAGACAGCACAGATACGCAGTATTTT.